These 12 T cell receptor beta chains came from one sample sequenced in a study of CD4 T cells in relation to SARS-CoV-2 and coronaviruses. Before the COVID-19 pandemic, during about 2011-2019, CD4+ T cells were taken from unexposed donors. CD4+ T cells were isolated from the cells after around 9 days of culture. These receptors have no identified antigens. Assay: immunoSEQ multiplex PCR; the TCRdb copy retains only in-frame clones and omits some. The table includes 20,000 to 25,000 clones, around 75% detected once. Sequenced sample: CD4+ T cells from PBMCs, cultured in vitro. The receptors here all came from a human donor in good health.

There are a few counts of this clone. The V and J genes are TRBV30 and TRBJ1-3, with D possibly matching TRBD1 (6 bases). Germline CDR1 and CDR2: GTSNPN and SVGIG (reference sequence). This CDR3 has 16 amino acids. The V end was cut by 5 bases, the J end by 2 bases, with 19 bases between. The CDR3 protein is CAWGRLQGIAGNTIYF. The CDR3 DNA reads TGTGCCTGGGGTCGTCTACAGGGAATCGCTGGAAACACCATATATTTT.

The rearrangement joins TRBV5-1 to TRBJ1-2, with a possible D match to TRBD1 (5 bases). From germline, CDR1 is SGHRS and CDR2 YFSETQ. V dropped 0 bases and J dropped 4 bases, with 10 bases sitting between them. The CDR3 sequence is 14 residues long. The CDR3 spells CASSLGQGGYGYTF. DNA of the CDR3: TGCGCCAGCAGCTTGGGGCAGGGTGGCTATGGCTACACCTTC.

This rearrangement joins TRBV2 to TRBJ1-1; D gene ambiguous. The ends were cut back, 4 bases at V and 6 bases at J, with 12 bases in the middle. CDR3 length equals 13 residues. Germline CDR1 reads SNHLY; CDR2 reads FYNNEI. This chain's CDR3 is CASSAPSFPEAFF. Written as DNA, the CDR3 is TGTGCCAGCAGTGCCCCCAGTTTCCCTGAAGCTTTCTTT.

The count of this clone is one. The gene calls are TRBV7-2 and TRBJ2-3, with 9 bases identical to TRBD2. Germline V gene data show CDR1 as SGHTA and CDR2 as FQGNSA. This CDR3 region has 16 residues. V was clipped by 4 bases and J by 1 base; unmatched bases: 6. CDR3 sequence reads: CASSYAGGPGTDTQYF. The CDR3 nucleotides are TGTGCCAGCAGCTACGCGGGAGGGCCGGGCACAGATACGCAGTATTTT.

This clone has only one observation. The gene calls are TRBV24-1 and TRBJ2-3, with D tentatively TRBD2 (7 bases). The CDR3 totals 15 residues. V lost 4 bases to trimming and J lost 5 bases, with 15 bases between them. CDR1 KGHDR and CDR2 SFDVKD come from the germline V gene. CDR3 coding DNA: TGTGCCACCAGTGACCCCTCCGGGGGGCTAGATACGCAGTATTTT. Amino acid sequence: CATSDPSGGLDTQYF.

The chain links TRBV15 to TRBJ2-5; no definite D call. CDR1 is LNHNV, CDR2 YYDKDF, per germline (reference sequence). The CDR3 is made up of 12 amino acids. V was shortened by 5 bases and J by 5 bases, with 9 bases between the two germline ends. The CDR3 spells CATSRPGETQYF. Here the CDR3 DNA reads TGTGCCACCAGCCGCCCCGGGGAGACCCAGTACTTC. Using reference TRBV15 and TRBJ2-5 for the parts outside the CDR3, the full variable domain is DAMVIQNPRYQVTQFGKPVTLSCSQTLNHNVMYWYQQKSSQAPKLLFHYYDKDFNNEADTPDNFQSRRPNTSFCFLDIRSPGLGDTAMYLCATSRPGETQYFGPGTRLLVL.

V and J are TRBV6-4 and TRBJ2-2; the match to TRBD1 covers 7 bases. The trim removed 4 bases at V and 3 bases at J, leaving 2 bases unmatched. CDR1 is MRHNA and CDR2 is SNTAGT in the germline V gene. This CDR3 spans 14 amino acids. DNA of the CDR3: TGTGCCAGCAGTGGCCAGGGGGACACCGGGGAGCTGTTTTTT. Its translation is CASSGQGDTGELFF.

The chain carries TRBV24-1 and TRBJ2-7; TRBD2 agrees at 11 bases. Trimming cost V 1 base and J 4 bases; bases outside gene matches: 5. The CDR3 has 16 residues. The germline CDR1 and CDR2 sequences are KGHDR and SFDVKD. CDR3 residues: CATSDLSPSGRYEQYF. The CDR3 nucleotides are TGTGCCACCAGTGATTTATCCCCTAGCGGGAGGTACGAGCAGTACTTC.

The V and J genes are TRBV18 and TRBJ1-3; 8 bases fit TRBD1. The CDR3 totals 15 residues. V was pared by 3 bases and J by 1 base, with 2 bases of the junction left unmatched. Germline loops: CDR1 KGHSH, CDR2 LQKENI. In DNA, the CDR3 is TGTGCCAGCTCACCGACAGGGGTATCTGGAAACACCATATATTTT. As protein: CASSPTGVSGNTIYF.

This clone appeared once. The chain's CDR3 is CSASSTGVNQPQHF. CDR3 in DNA: TGCAGTGCTAGTTCGACAGGGGTCAATCAGCCCCAGCATTTT. The chain couples TRBV20-1 to TRBJ1-5, with 8 bases lining up with TRBD1. The V and J ends lost 3 bases and 3 bases, in that order; junction bases with no gene match: 4. The CDR3 runs to 14 residues. The germline V gene encodes CDR1 DFQATT and CDR2 SNEGSKA (reference sequence).

The V gene is TRBV11-2, the J gene TRBJ2-5, with D unclear. CDR3 length: 14 residues. Germline assignment: CDR1 SGHAT and CDR2 FQNNGV. The V end lost 0 bases, the J end lost 4 bases, and 9 bases lay between the germline ends. CDR3 nucleotides: TGTGCCAGCAGCTTAGATCTGATGGGAGAGACCCAGTACTTC. This gives the protein CASSLDLMGETQYF.

The rearrangement links TRBV11-3 to TRBJ2-3; no reliable D call. The germline V gene encodes CDR1 SGHNT and CDR2 YENEEA. The CDR3 contains 14 residues. Trimming shortened V by 3 bases and J by 0 bases, and 7 bases separated the two germline ends. The CDR3 nucleotides are TGTGCCAGCAGCTTTGGTGGAAGCACAGATACGCAGTATTTT. This encodes CASSFGGSTDTQYF.